This passage covers 21 T cell receptor beta chains from one sample sequenced in a study of a mutant IDH1 vaccine in newly diagnosed glioma. Their cognate antigens are unknown. This sample's time point: week 11, during vaccination. Each dose delivered 300 ug of mutant IDH1 20-mer peptide subcutaneously with imiquimod. Sequenced by immunoSEQ multiplex PCR; TCRdb stores in-frame clones only, minus some. The data hold tens of thousands of clones, with nearly 90% observed a single time. The source material was PBMCs, sampled from a glioma patient whose treatment included an IDH1 peptide vaccine. Receptors originate from a woman aged 40 to 50 with glioma.

The CDR3 region is CASRPTGTSGHGQFF. In DNA form, the CDR3 reads TGTGCCAGCAGACCAACCGGGACTAGCGGCCATGGGCAGTTCTTC. The chain has TRBV7-9 and TRBJ2-1; 11 positions agree with TRBD2. The V and J ends lost 6 bases and 12 bases, in that order; junction bases with no gene match: 13. This CDR3 comprises 15 residues. Germline lookup yields CDR1 SEHNR and CDR2 FQNEAQ (reference sequence).

The chain couples TRBV7-2 to TRBJ2-5; D ambiguous. V was clipped by 4 bases and J by 0 bases, with 15 bases between them. This CDR3 has 16 amino acids. CDR1 SGHTA and CDR2 FQGNSA come from the germline V gene. The DNA of the CDR3 is TGTGCCAGCAGCTGGAGACCCCCTACTTACCAAGAGACCCAGTACTTC. It translates to CASSWRPPTYQETQYF.

The chain joins TRBV9 to TRBJ1-5; no definite D call. V lost 5 bases to trimming and J lost 9 bases, with 18 bases between them. The germline V gene encodes CDR1 SGDLS and CDR2 YYNGEE. The CDR3 has 14 amino acids. This CDR3 reads CASSMSSHGVPQHF. The DNA of the CDR3 is TGTGCCAGCAGTATGTCGTCACATGGCGTGCCCCAGCATTTT.

This clone has just one count. This chain connects TRBV6-5 to TRBJ2-1; 11 bases map to TRBD2. CDR1 and CDR2 (germline): MNHEY, SVGAGI. V gave up 6 bases and J gave up 9 bases; unmatched junction bases: 4. CDR3 length: 13 residues. CDR3 sequence reads: CASSRTSGGEQFF. The CDR3 DNA follows: TGTGCCAGCAGCCGAACTAGCGGGGGTGAGCAGTTCTTC.

CDR3: CASSYRGTYGYTF. CDR3 bases: TGTGCCAGCAGTTATCGGGGAACTTATGGCTACACCTTC. This chain links TRBV6-5 with TRBJ1-2; the D is unclear. The CDR3 spans 13 residues. With 3 bases removed from V and 5 bases from J, the gap between germline ends came to 10 bases. Per the germline V gene, CDR1 is MNHEY and CDR2 is SVGAGI.

The chain combines TRBV21-1 with TRBJ2-3. TRBV21-1 counts as a pseudogene. The CDR3 totals 12 residues. CDR3 region: CASSRIGNTQYF. The CDR3 bases are TGTGCCAGCTCTCGGATCGGTAATACGCAGTATTTT.

The J gene is TRBJ2-6, the V gene TRBV29-1, with D unresolved. Trimming left V 6 bases short and J 0 bases short, with 3 bases between. The CDR3 contains 12 residues. Germline CDR1 is SQVTM and CDR2 is ANQGSEA. The CDR3 is CSVYSGANVLTF. In DNA, the CDR3 is TGCAGCGTCTACTCTGGGGCCAACGTCCTGACTTTC.

The chain combines TRBV10-2 with TRBJ1-1; D is unresolved. The CDR3 has 12 amino acids. V lost 8 bases, J lost 1 base, and 8 bases lay in between. Germline assignment: CDR1 WSHSY and CDR2 SAAADI. The DNA of the CDR3 is TGCGCCAGCTCGTCTGCGAACACTGAAGCTTTCTTT. This encodes CASSSANTEAFF.

The chain links TRBV4-1 to TRBJ1-6; 8 bases are a match to TRBD1. The germline gives CDR1 MGHRA, CDR2 YSYEKL. The V segment lost 3 bases and the J segment 6 bases; nucleotides outside the gene matches: 7. CDR3 size: 16 residues. In DNA form, the CDR3 reads TGCGCCAGCAGCCACCCGGGACAGGCTAGTAATTCACCCCTCCACTTT. Its protein product is CASSHPGQASNSPLHF.

This rearrangement joins TRBV5-4 to TRBJ2-7; D perhaps matches TRBD2 (6 bases). The CDR3 sequence is 14 residues long. Germline V CDR1 and CDR2: SGHNT, YYREEE (reference sequence). V lost 0 bases, J lost 1 base, and 8 bases lay in between. CDR3 nucleotides: TGTGCCAGCAGCTTGGCGGGAGCGTCCTACGAGCAGTACTTC. This translates into CASSLAGASYEQYF.

The chain links TRBV29-1 to TRBJ1-2; TRBD1 might be the D (5 bases). The ends were cut back, 6 bases at V and 4 bases at J, with 9 bases in the middle. From germline, CDR1 is SQVTM and CDR2 ANQGSEA. The CDR3 is 11 residues long. The CDR3 region is CSVGGTYGYTF. DNA for the CDR3: TGCAGCGTGGGTGGGACCTATGGCTACACCTTC. The full variable domain, its missing parts supplied by reference TRBV29-1 and TRBJ1-2, is SAVISQKPSRDICQRGTSLTIQCQVDSQVTMMFWYRQQPGQSLTLIATANQGSEATYESGFVIDKFPISRPNLTFSTLTVSNMSPEDSSIYLCSVGGTYGYTFGSGTRLTVV.

The V gene is TRBV18, the J gene TRBJ2-7; the D is unclear. Per the germline V gene, CDR1 is KGHSH and CDR2 is LQKENI. Between the trimmed V and J ends, which lost 3 bases and 2 bases, there was a span of 11 bases. The CDR3 spans 14 residues. For the CDR3, the DNA is TGTGCCAGCTCACCGGGCCAGCCCCCCTACGAGCAGTACTTC. Its protein is CASSPGQPPYEQYF.

CDR3: CSAGQIDTF. The DNA of the CDR3 is TGCAGCGCGGGGCAAATCGACACCTTC. This sequence joins TRBV20-1 and TRBJ1-2; TRBD1 might be the D (5 bases). The CDR3 is 9 residues long. Per the germline V gene, CDR1 is DFQATT and CDR2 is SNEGSKA (reference sequence).

The genes are TRBV4-2 and TRBJ2-2; 8 nucleotides agree with TRBD2. With 1 base clipped from V and 4 bases from J, the junction kept 5 bases outside the gene matches. The CDR3 has 16 amino acids. Germline assignment: CDR1 LGHNA and CDR2 YNFKEQ. In DNA, the CDR3 is TGTGCCAGCAGCCAAGTTCAGCGGGAGACCACCGGGGAGCTGTTTTTT. This gives the protein CASSQVQRETTGELFF.

This clone was detected once. The chain has TRBV5-5 and TRBJ2-7; D possibly uses TRBD1 or TRBD2 (5 bases each). The CDR3 length is 18 residues. Germline V gives CDR1 SGHKS, CDR2 YYEKEE (reference sequence). Trimming shortened V by 4 bases and J by 0 bases, and 23 bases separated the two germline ends. The CDR3 region has the DNA TGTGCCAGCAGCCCCCGAGGGGTCAGCACAAAGAGCTCCTACGAGCAGTACTTC. This translates into CASSPRGVSTKSSYEQYF.

The chain uses TRBV5-4 and TRBJ1-2; 8 nucleotides align to TRBD1. Trimming removed 3 bases from V and 6 bases from J; junction bases left unmatched: 4. Germline CDR1 is SGHNT and CDR2 is YYREEE (reference sequence). This CDR3 region has 13 residues. The CDR3 nucleotides read TGTGCCAGCAGCTCGGTACAGGGGGATGGCTACACCTTC. Translating gives CASSSVQGDGYTF.

The J gene is TRBJ1-4, the V gene TRBV5-1; D not certain. The CDR3 extends over 15 amino acids. Germline-derived CDR1 and CDR2 are SGHRS and YFSETQ. V was shortened by 2 bases and J by 0 bases, with 8 bases between the two germline ends. The DNA for the CDR3 is TGCGCCAGCAGCTTAAACAGCGCAACTAATGAAAAACTGTTTTTT. Protein product: CASSLNSATNEKLFF.

The chain carries TRBV5-5 and TRBJ1-5; no clear D gene. Trimming shortened V by 2 bases and J by 3 bases, and 9 bases separated the two germline ends. Per germline, CDR1 SGHKS and CDR2 YYEKEE (reference sequence). The CDR3 covers 14 residues. DNA of the CDR3: TGTGCCAGCAGCTTCTGGGGTACCAATCAGCCCCAGCATTTT. The encoded protein is CASSFWGTNQPQHF.

This clone has just one count. The V and J genes are TRBV5-1 and TRBJ2-4; 9 nucleotides match TRBD2. V gave up 0 bases and J gave up 8 bases; unmatched junction bases: 9. Germline V gives CDR1 SGHRS, CDR2 YFSETQ. The CDR3 totals 16 residues. CDR3 in DNA: TGCGCCAGCAGCTTGGAGCGAGCGGGAGGCTGGGACATTCAGTACTTC. It encodes CASSLERAGGWDIQYF.

The rearrangement joins TRBV5-1 to TRBJ1-2; 9 bases align to TRBD1. With 6 bases clipped from V and 4 bases from J, the junction kept 10 bases outside the gene matches. This CDR3 is 15 amino acids long. Germline CDR1 SGHRS, CDR2 YFSETQ. The CDR3 loop is CASNFRTGDVYGYTF. The CDR3 bases are TGCGCCAGCAATTTCAGGACAGGGGACGTCTATGGCTACACCTTC.

The J gene is TRBJ1-4, the V gene TRBV5-1, with unresolved D. The germline V gene encodes CDR1 SGHRS and CDR2 YFSETQ. The CDR3 spans 16 residues. With 3 bases removed from V and 2 bases from J, the gap between germline ends came to 14 bases. The chain's CDR3 is CASSSGIPGTNEKLFF. The DNA for the CDR3 is TGCGCCAGCAGCTCGGGGATACCTGGGACTAATGAAAAACTGTTTTTT.